The entry below gives a single T cell receptor beta chain sequence along with its context. Trimming took 3 bases from V and 4 from J, leaving 11 bases between them. CDR1 is ENHRY and CDR2 is SYGVKD in the germline V gene. This CDR3 has 14 amino acids. This record comes from a study of blood T cells in healthy people across ages. Primed by a sample-barcoded 5' primer and a J-beta primer mix, a second PCR proceeded for about 7 to 12 cycles. Researchers report that a template-switch adaptor with 12 random nucleotides tagged each cDNA molecule. TCRdb redid the calling of the 5' RACE reads with MiXCR, one entry per CDR3 protein. The data contain just over 800,000 distinct CDR3 sequences, under 80% of them seen just once; the ten biggest clones take up around a quarter.

The chain has TRBV10-3 and TRBJ2-3, with a weak D call TRBD2 (6 bases). This receptor was identified in a man aged 25 to 45 in good health. Material: blood. CDR3 residues: CAISETWGADTQYF. CDR3 nucleotide sequence: TGTGCCATCAGTGAAACTTGGGGGGCAGATACGCAGTATTTT.